These T cell receptor beta chains were read from a single sample in a study of blood T cell repertoires in COVID-19. The data were produced by immunoSEQ multiplex PCR, yet TCRdb's version contains in-frame clones alone and is incomplete. In the table there are approximately 230,000 clones, just over 85% of which are singletons. Sequencing used PBMCs or T cells enriched from blood (not recorded which). The receptors were gathered from a man in his forties who had recovered from COVID-19. Both conserved end residues are part of each CDR3. Each record gives: J gene, V gene, CDR3 protein.

>TRBJ2-2|TRBV19
CASTSPGHRTGELFF
>TRBJ2-4|TRBV5-8
CASSLRTGNIQYF
>TRBJ2-5|TRBV10-3
CAISESPAGQETQYF
>TRBJ1-2|TRBV4-3
CASSQDFPSQGSYGYTF
>TRBJ1-1|TRBV6-5
CASSYGGTDTEAFF
>TRBJ2-7|TRBV19
CASRTTLTGPSYEQYF
>TRBJ2-7|TRBV6-5
CASSTRAPAEQYF
>TRBJ2-1|TRBV11-2
CASSLGTSGRRNEQFF
>TRBJ1-2|TRBV6-2/TRBV6-3
CASSPDRVNLRGYGYTF
>TRBJ2-3|TRBV7-3
CASSPGGFGTDTQYF
>TRBJ1-4|TRBV4-1
CASSAGSGTNEKLFF
>TRBJ1-6|TRBV11-2
CASSPRGGLSTYNSPLHF
>TRBJ1-2|TRBV28
CASSFASAGHGYTF
>TRBJ1-5|TRBV28
CASSGRTGAQPQHF
>TRBJ2-3|TRBV7-9
CASSSPRGSGKGTDTQYF
>TRBJ1-6|TRBV5-6
CASSRQGGLRNSPLHF
>TRBJ1-6|TRBV7-2
CASSLQGASYNSPLHF
>TRBJ2-2|TRBV7-9
CASSLGLAPGELFF
>TRBJ2-3|TRBV7-9
CASGRGRTDTQYF
>TRBJ1-4|TRBV7-9
CASSLGGNSPTNEKLFF
>TRBJ2-7|TRBV19
CASSINVAGVYEQYF
>TRBJ2-1|TRBV7-3
CASSLTGGWSYNEQFF
>TRBJ2-5|TRBV30
CAWSDDREQETQYF
>TRBJ1-1|TRBV30
CAWSVQPGMEAFF
>TRBJ1-6|TRBV9
CASSVAGQHNSPLHF
>TRBJ2-7|TRBV5-1
CASSGQGSYEQYF
>TRBJ1-5|TRBV5-5
CASSLEWGGYQPQHF
>TRBJ1-2|TRBV5-5
CASSPPDRGNYGYTF